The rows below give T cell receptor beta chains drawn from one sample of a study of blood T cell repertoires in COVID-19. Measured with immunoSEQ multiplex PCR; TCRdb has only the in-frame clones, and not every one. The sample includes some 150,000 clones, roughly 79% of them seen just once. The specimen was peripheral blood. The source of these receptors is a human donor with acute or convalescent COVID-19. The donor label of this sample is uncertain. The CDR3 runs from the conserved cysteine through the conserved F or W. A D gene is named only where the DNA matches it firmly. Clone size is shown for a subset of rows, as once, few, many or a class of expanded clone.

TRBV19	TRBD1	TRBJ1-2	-	TGTGCCAGTAGTGTCGGACAGGGGGGCGGCTATGGCTACACCTTC	CASSVGQGGGYGYTF
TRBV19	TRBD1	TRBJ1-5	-	TGTGCCAGTAGTCTTCCTAAACAGGGGAATAGCAATCAGCCCCAGCATTTT	CASSLPKQGNSNQPQHF
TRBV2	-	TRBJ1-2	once	TGTGCCAGCAGTAAAAGCTCTCCTGAGGTATCCGGCTACACCTTC	CASSKSSPEVSGYTF
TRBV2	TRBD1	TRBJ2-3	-	TGTGCCAGCACCCGACAGGGGATTGTAGCAGATACGCAGTATTTT	CASTRQGIVADTQYF
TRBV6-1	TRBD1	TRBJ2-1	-	TGTGCCAGCAGCAGGACCGGGACAGACGGTCGCCCTCCGTTCTTC	CASSRTGTDGRPPFF
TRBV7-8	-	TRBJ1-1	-	TGTGCCAGCAGCTTAGTAAAGGGAGTGAACACTGAAGCTTTCTTT	CASSLVKGVNTEAFF
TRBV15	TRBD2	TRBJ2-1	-	TGTGCCACCAGCAGACCCAGCGGGGGGGCGAGTAATGAGCAGTTCTTC	CATSRPSGGASNEQFF
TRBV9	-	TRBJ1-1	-	TGTGCCAGCAGCCCCAGCCTAGGGGCTGAAGCTTTCTTT	CASSPSLGAEAFF
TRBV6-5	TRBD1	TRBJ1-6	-	TGTGCCAGCACTCTCCCGGGACAGTATAATTCACCCCTCCACTTT	CASTLPGQYNSPLHF
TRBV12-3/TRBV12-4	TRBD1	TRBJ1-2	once	TGTGCCAGCAGTCAGGGGGATGGCTATGGCTACACCTTC	CASSQGDGYGYTF
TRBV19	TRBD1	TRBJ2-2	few	TGTGCCAGTAGTTTAAAGACAGGGGCGGGCACCGGGGAGCTGTTTTTT	CASSLKTGAGTGELFF
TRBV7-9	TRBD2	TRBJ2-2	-	TGTGCCAGCACCCCTGGCGGGGGGACTTCCGGGGAGCTGTTTTTT	CASTPGGGTSGELFF
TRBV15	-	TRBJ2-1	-	TGTGCCACCAGCAGAGATCCAGGTGGTTATGAGCAGTTCTTC	CATSRDPGGYEQFF
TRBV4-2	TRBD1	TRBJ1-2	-	TGTGCCAGCAGCCGAGACAGGGCGTCTAACTATGGCTACACCTTC	CASSRDRASNYGYTF
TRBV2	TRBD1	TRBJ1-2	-	TGTGCCAGCACGCTAGGACAGGGCTATGGCTACACCTTC	CASTLGQGYGYTF
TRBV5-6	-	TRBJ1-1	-	TGTGCCAGCAGCCCGGCCCGAGGGGGAACGTCCACTGAAGCTTTCTTT	CASSPARGGTSTEAFF
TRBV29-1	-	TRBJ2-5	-	TGCAGCGTTCATACGGGGGAAGAGACCCAGTACTTC	CSVHTGEETQYF
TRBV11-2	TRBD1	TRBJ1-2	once	TGTGCCAGCAGCCCCCCCTACTACAGGGGTGGCTACACCTTC	CASSPPYYRGGYTF
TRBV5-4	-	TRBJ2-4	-	TGTGCCAGCAGCTCTGCAGGACACAAAAACATTCAGTACTTC	CASSSAGHKNIQYF
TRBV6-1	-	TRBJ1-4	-	TGTGCCAGCAGTGAAAGTCAGGCGTTAAATGAAAAACTGTTTTTT	CASSESQALNEKLFF
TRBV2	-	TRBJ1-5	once	TGTGCCAGCAGTCCGAATGCGGAGCAGCCCCAGCATTTT	CASSPNAEQPQHF
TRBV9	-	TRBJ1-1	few	TGTGCCAGCAACGAGGCGGGGGACACTGAAGCTTTCTTT	CASNEAGDTEAFF
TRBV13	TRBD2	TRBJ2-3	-	TGTGCCAGCAGCTTAGCAGCGGGGGGGCCAGATACGCAGTATTTT	CASSLAAGGPDTQYF
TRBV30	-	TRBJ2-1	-	TGTGCCTGGGGAAGACAATCAAATGAGCAGTTCTTC	CAWGRQSNEQFF
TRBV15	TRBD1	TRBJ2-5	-	TGTGCCACCAGCAGCGGGACAGTCTATGGGGAGACCCAGTACTTC	CATSSGTVYGETQYF
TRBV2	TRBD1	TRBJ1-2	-	TGTGCCAGCAGTCAGACAGGGGGGGGATATGGCTACACCTTC	CASSQTGGGYGYTF
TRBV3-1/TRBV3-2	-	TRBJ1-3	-	TGTGCCAGCAGCCCGGGAGGGGGAAACACCATATATTTT	CASSPGGGNTIYF
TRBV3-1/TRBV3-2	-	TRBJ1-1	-	TGTGCCAGCAGCCAAGGGCTCCCGAACACTGAAGCTTTCTTT	CASSQGLPNTEAFF
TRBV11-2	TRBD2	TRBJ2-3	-	TGTGCCAGCAGCTCGGGCCCGGGGGGGGCGTCAGATACGCAGTATTTT	CASSSGPGGASDTQYF
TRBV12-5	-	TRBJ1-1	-	TGTGCTAGTGGTTGGGGGGTCGCTGAAGCTTTCTTT	CASGWGVAEAFF
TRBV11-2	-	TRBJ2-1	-	TGTGCCAGCAGCCCCGGGAATAGCGGTGGGGGTGAGCAGTTCTTC	CASSPGNSGGGEQFF
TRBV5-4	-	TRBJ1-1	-	TGTGCCAGCAGCCCCGGGGGGAGGAACACTGAAGCTTTCTTT	CASSPGGRNTEAFF